The 2 T cell receptor beta chains presented below share a single source sample, sequenced in a study of Graves' ophthalmopathy and Graves' hyperthyroidism. As the template, RNA transcripts were used to amplify TCR beta CDR3 regions. Scientists carried out first-round RT-PCR using HTBI primers and then a second-round multiplex PCR. Each CDR3 protein gets one entry after TCRdb re-called the multiplex PCR reads with MiXCR. The data show about 660,000 distinct CDR3 sequences, with over 40% seen just once and 3.3% held by the top ten. The sequencing sample was made of peripheral blood. The source is an adult man with Graves' ophthalmopathy.

The rearrangement links TRBV7-3 to TRBJ1-5, with 10 bases aligning to TRBD2. The J call may not be correct, given that the DNA end is closer to TRBJ2-3. This CDR3 contains 16 residues. Germline CDR1 reads SGHTA; CDR2 reads FQGTGA. CDR3 region: CASSLAKSGGAHTQYF. The CDR3 DNA sequence: TGTGCCAGCAGCTTAGCGAAAAGCGGGGGGGCGCATACGCAGTATTTT.

The genes are TRBV7-9 and TRBJ2-5; 9 nucleotides agree with TRBD1. This CDR3 has 13 amino acids. In germline, CDR1 is SEHNR, CDR2 FQNEAQ (reference sequence). V shed 6 bases and J 5 bases; nucleotides not matched to a gene: 4. The CDR3 DNA follows: TGTGCCAGCAGTTCAGGACAGGGGGAGACCCAGTACTTC. Translation gives CASSSGQGETQYF.